This T cell receptor beta chain originates from a study of cytomegalovirus exposure and HLA in healthy donors. Study-level points and caveats: In a later analysis, HLA-associated TCR beta chains were more clonally expanded than equally common others.

This clone was seen once. The antigen is not known. The PCR used 60 Vbeta and 13 Jbeta primers. Generated by immunoSEQ multiplex PCR, the TCRdb table keeps only in-frame clones and is missing some. Among about 140,000 clones listed, more than 60% were seen once. Germline lookup yields CDR1 MNHEY and CDR2 SMNVEV (reference sequence). J gave up 3 bases and V 6 bases, and 10 bases lay outside the gene matches. There are 15 residues in the CDR3. The source is a man aged 40-49 years in good health and CMV-seronegative. V gene TRBV27 combines with J gene TRBJ1-2; 7 positions match TRBD1. Sequenced input: PBMCs. This CDR3 reads CASRTWDSGDYGYTF. CDR3 DNA: TGTGCCAGCAGAACTTGGGACAGCGGTGACTATGGCTACACCTTC.